Here is one T cell receptor (beta chain) with its context. The entry originates in a study of blood T cell repertoires in COVID-19. Study in general: The origin of the acute and convalescent COVID-19 samples was the United States, Italy and Spain.

Participant-reported clinical history was the basis for cohort assignment. Germline CDR1 MDHEN, CDR2 SYDVKM. The junction had 0 bases not matched to a gene; V was cut back by 2 bases and J by 3 bases. There are 13 residues in the CDR3. Using immunoSEQ multiplex PCR, the repertoire was profiled, and TCRdb retains in-frame clones only, with some absent. The sample yields about 250,000 clones, 88% seen once. V gene TRBV28 combines with J gene TRBJ2-7; 8 bases match TRBD1. The sample was PBMCs or T cells enriched from blood (not recorded which). This receptor was identified in a woman aged 45-65 years who had recovered from COVID-19. CDR3 sequence reads: CASSLGQGYEQYF. Here the CDR3 DNA reads TGTGCCAGCAGTTTAGGACAGGGCTACGAGCAGTACTTC. Supplemented by reference TRBV28 and TRBJ2-7, the full variable domain reads DVKVTQSSRYLVKRTGEKVFLECVQDMDHENMFWYRQDPGLGLRLIYFSYDVKMKEKGDIPEGYSVSREKKERFSLILESASTNQTSMYLCASSLGQGYEQYFGPGTRLTVT.